The source of this T cell receptor (beta chain) is a study of molecular identifiers for immune sequencing clone quantification. Methods described previously were used for bulk TCR libraries, and listed TCR primers were applied. TCRdb used MiXCR to reprocess the PCR reads, holding one entry per CDR3 protein. Of about 640,000 distinct CDR3 sequences listed, 15% to 20% are singletons. This clonotype was found many times. What it binds is unknown. There are 17 residues in the CDR3. From germline, CDR1 is SGHAT and CDR2 FQNNGV. The V and J ends lost 5 bases and 0 bases respectively, with 17 bases between them. The authors gated naive CD8 T cells as CD8+CD4-CCR7+CD45RA+ for sorting. The study's findings and limits: Clones that exceeded 20 RNA copies held over 99% of effector molecules, yet under 1% in naive cells. A shared barcode on identical TCR molecules could lead to underestimated sizes for highly expanded clones.

The receptor was isolated from a human donor in good health. Some libraries in this study had Jurkat cell RNA spiked in. This rearrangement joins TRBV11-2 to TRBJ1-3; D gene uncertain. The specimen was naive CD8+ T cells from blood, with Jurkat cell RNA spiked in. The subset denotes: FACS-sorted CD8+CD4-CCR7+CD45RA+ naive T cells. Here the CDR3 reads CASSHLTRRNSGNTIYF. The CDR3 coding sequence is TGTGCCAGCAGCCATCTAACCAGACGGAACTCTGGAAACACCATATATTTT.